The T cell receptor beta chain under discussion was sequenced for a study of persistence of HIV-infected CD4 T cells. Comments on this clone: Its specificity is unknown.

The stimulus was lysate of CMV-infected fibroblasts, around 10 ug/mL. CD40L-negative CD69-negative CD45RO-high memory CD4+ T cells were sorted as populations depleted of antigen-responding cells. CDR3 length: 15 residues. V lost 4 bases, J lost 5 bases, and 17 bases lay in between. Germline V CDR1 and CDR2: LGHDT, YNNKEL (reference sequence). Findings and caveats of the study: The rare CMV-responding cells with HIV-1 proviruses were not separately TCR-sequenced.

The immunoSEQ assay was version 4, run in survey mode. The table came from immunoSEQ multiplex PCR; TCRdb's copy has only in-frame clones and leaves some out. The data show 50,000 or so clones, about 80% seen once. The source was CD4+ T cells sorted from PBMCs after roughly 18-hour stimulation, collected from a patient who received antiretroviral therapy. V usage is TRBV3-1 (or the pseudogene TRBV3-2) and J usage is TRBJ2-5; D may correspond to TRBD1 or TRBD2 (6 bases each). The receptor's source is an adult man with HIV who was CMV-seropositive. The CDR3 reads CASSRRSGAEETQYF. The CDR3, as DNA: TGTGCCAGCAGCCGTCGCTCGGGGGCCGAGGAGACCCAGTACTTC.